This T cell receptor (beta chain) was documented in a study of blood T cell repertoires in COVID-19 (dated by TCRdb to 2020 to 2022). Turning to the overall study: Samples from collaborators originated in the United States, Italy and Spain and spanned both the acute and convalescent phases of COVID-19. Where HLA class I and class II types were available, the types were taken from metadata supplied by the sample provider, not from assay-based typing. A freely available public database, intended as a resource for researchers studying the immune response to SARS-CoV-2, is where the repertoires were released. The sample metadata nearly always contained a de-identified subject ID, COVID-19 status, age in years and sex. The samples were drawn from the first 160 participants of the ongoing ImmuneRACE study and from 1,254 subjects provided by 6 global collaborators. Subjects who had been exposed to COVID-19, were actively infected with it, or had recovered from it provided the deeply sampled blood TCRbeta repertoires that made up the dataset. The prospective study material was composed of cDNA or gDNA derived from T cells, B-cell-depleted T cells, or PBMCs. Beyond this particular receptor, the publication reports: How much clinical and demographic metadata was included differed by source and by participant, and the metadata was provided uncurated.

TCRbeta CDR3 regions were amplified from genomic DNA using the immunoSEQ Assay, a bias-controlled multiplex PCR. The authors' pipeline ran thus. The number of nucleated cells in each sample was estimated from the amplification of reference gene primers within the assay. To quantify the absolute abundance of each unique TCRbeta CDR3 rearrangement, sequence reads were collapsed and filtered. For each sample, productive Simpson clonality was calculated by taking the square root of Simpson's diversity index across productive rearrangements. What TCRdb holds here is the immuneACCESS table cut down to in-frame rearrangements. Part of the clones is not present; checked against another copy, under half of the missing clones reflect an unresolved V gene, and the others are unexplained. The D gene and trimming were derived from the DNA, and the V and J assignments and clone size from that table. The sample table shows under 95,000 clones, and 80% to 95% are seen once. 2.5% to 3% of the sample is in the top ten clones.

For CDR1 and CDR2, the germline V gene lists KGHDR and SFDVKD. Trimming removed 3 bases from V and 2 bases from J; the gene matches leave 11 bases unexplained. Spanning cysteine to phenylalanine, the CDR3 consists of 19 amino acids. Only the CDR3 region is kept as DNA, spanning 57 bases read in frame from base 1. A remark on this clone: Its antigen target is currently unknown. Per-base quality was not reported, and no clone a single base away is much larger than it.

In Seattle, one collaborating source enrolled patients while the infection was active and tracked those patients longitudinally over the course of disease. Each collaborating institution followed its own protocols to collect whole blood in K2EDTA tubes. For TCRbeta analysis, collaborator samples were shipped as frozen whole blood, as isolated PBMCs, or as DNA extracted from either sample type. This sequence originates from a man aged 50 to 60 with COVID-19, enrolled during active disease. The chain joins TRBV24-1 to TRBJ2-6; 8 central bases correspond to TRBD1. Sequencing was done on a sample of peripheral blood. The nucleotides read TGTGCCACCAGTGATGACGCCGGGACAGGTCTGGCTGGGGCCAACGTCCTGACTTTC. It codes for CATSDDAGTGLAGANVLTF.